Following are 6 T cell receptor beta chains from one sample sequenced in a study of blood T cell repertoires in COVID-19. Sequenced by immunoSEQ multiplex PCR; TCRdb stores in-frame clones only, minus some. The top ten hold about 2.3% of the sample, which has 300,000 to 450,000 clones, 87% seen once. Sequenced sample: peripheral blood. The receptors shown here come from a woman aged 60 to 75 with COVID-19, enrolled during active disease.

This clone came up once. The chain couples TRBV12-5 to TRBJ1-3; a weak D match, TRBD1 (5 bases). The CDR3 covers 14 residues. Germline CDR1 is LGHNT and CDR2 is FRNRAP. Trimming removed 7 bases from V and 9 bases from J, with 19 bases in between. CDR3 in DNA: TGTGCTAGTGCCTCCCGGCAGGGTTCGGGCACCATATATTTT. Translated, it gives CASASRQGSGTIYF.

This chain connects TRBV27 to TRBJ1-2; D gene unclear. The CDR3 runs to 13 residues. The germline CDR1 and CDR2 sequences are MNHEY and SMNVEV (reference sequence). The V and J ends lost 2 bases and 5 bases respectively, with 9 bases between them. Written as DNA, the CDR3 is TGTGCCAGCAGTTTAGAGGGCAAGTATGGCTACACCTTC. It codes for CASSLEGKYGYTF.

The table lists this clone with a count of one. This rearrangement joins TRBV6-5 to TRBJ1-1; D might be TRBD1 (6 bases). The CDR3 contains 11 residues. V was pared by 6 bases and J by 11 bases, with 13 bases between. Germline-derived CDR1 and CDR2 are MNHEY and SVGAGI. In nucleotides, the CDR3 is TGTGCCAGCAGCCGGACAGTTCGGGCTTTCTTT. Translating it yields CASSRTVRAFF.

The chain has TRBV18 and TRBJ2-2; D is unresolved. V lost 2 bases and J lost 2, with 9 bases in between. The CDR3 spans 15 residues. Looked up from germline, CDR1 is KGHSH and CDR2 is LQKENI. CDR3 bases: TGTGCCAGCTCACCATGGAACAGTAACACCGGGGAGCTGTTTTTT. Encoded protein: CASSPWNSNTGELFF.

The rearrangement uses TRBV4-2 and TRBJ1-5; D might be TRBD1 (5 bases). Germline CDR1 reads LGHNA; CDR2 reads YNFKEQ. The CDR3 is made up of 18 amino acids. The ends were cut back, 4 bases at V and 2 bases at J, with 21 bases in the middle. In DNA, the CDR3 is TGTGCCAGCAGCCGAGTCGGACTAGGGCAGGGTGGCAATCAGCCCCAGCATTTT. Amino acid sequence: CASSRVGLGQGGNQPQHF.

The J gene is TRBJ2-5, the V gene TRBV9; no definite D call. Trimming cost V 4 bases and J 5 bases, with 18 bases left between them. Per the germline V gene, CDR1 is SGDLS and CDR2 is YYNGEE. The length of the CDR3 is 15 residues. CDR3 residues: CASSPTPGGWETQYF. CDR3 DNA sequence: TGTGCCAGCAGCCCTACCCCCGGCGGATGGGAGACCCAGTACTTC. Together with reference TRBV9 and TRBJ2-5, the CDR3 gives the full variable domain: DSGVTQTPKHLITATGQRVTLRCSPRSGDLSVYWYQQSLDQGLQFLIQYYNGEERAKGNILERFSAQQFPDLHSELNLSSLELGDSALYFCASSPTPGGWETQYFGPGTRLLVL.